The sample holds one count of the clone carrying this TCR beta chain. These data come from a study of PD-L1 blockade in urothelial cancer. About the research overall: When blood samples were assessed, the median T cell count was 120,000 to 150,000.

Time point of the sample: pretreatment peripheral blood. Clones were read by immunoSEQ multiplex PCR, and TCRdb kept only the in-frame ones, dropping some. The data contain over 100,000 clones, roughly 83% of them seen just once; the ten biggest clones take up roughly 3.2%. Germline loops: CDR1 SGDLS, CDR2 YYNGEE. With 0 bases clipped from V and 4 bases from J, the junction kept 4 bases outside the gene matches. CDR3 length: 14 residues. The specimen was PBMCs, collected around atezolizumab (anti-PD-L1) treatment. This receptor was identified in a man between 45 and 60 years old with urothelial cancer. The chain has TRBV9 and TRBJ2-7; the match to TRBD1 covers 7 bases. CDR3 in amino acids: CASSVEAGGYEQYF. The CDR3 DNA reads as TGTGCCAGCAGCGTAGAGGCAGGGGGATACGAGCAGTACTTC.